These 3 T cell receptor beta chains share one sample of origin, sequenced in a study of blood T cell repertoires in COVID-19. TCRdb's copy holds only in-frame clones and misses some; the assay was immunoSEQ multiplex PCR. The sample has around 180,000 clones, approximately 73% seen once; the top ten hold roughly 17%. The material sequenced was PBMCs or T cells enriched from blood (not recorded which). The receptors here all came from a woman aged 45-65 years with acute COVID-19.

The chain links TRBV7-8 to TRBJ1-2; the D gene is possibly TRBD1 (6 bases). The V gene's germline CDR1 is SGHVS and CDR2 FQNEAQ. The CDR3 is 15 residues long. Trimming stripped 4 bases from V and 5 bases from J, with 17 bases between. The chain's CDR3 is CASSSRGGARYGYTF. CDR3 in DNA: TGTGCCAGCAGCTCCCGGGGGGGGGCGCGGTATGGCTACACCTTC.

The rearrangement joins TRBV6-4 to TRBJ1-1; no reliable D call. Looked up from germline, CDR1 is MRHNA and CDR2 is SNTAGT. CDR3 length: 15 amino acids. Trimming removed 6 bases at V and 8 bases at J, with 22 bases between. Here the CDR3 reads CASSPYQAGSKEAFF. The CDR3, as DNA: TGTGCCAGCAGCCCTTACCAGGCCGGCTCTAAGGAAGCTTTCTTT.

The genes are TRBV30 and TRBJ1-2, with 11 bases that match TRBD1. This CDR3 spans 16 amino acids. V shed 3 bases, J shed 8 bases, and the junction held 14 bases outside the gene matches. Germline V gene sequence: CDR1 GTSNPN, CDR2 SVGIG (reference sequence). CDR3 loop: CAWRRTGGPLLRGYTF. The DNA of the CDR3 is TGTGCCTGGAGGCGGACAGGGGGCCCACTCCTGCGGGGCTACACCTTC.